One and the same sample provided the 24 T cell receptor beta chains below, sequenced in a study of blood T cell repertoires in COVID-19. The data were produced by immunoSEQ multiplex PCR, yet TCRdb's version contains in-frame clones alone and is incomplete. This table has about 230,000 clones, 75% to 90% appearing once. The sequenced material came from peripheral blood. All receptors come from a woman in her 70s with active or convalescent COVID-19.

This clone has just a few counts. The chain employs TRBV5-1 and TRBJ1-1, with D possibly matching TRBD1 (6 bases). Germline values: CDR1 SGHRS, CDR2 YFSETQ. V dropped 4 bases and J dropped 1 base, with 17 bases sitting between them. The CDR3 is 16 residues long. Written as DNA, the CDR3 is TGCGCCAGCAGCCTATCCCCGACAGGTACGAACACTGAAGCTTTCTTT. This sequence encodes CASSLSPTGTNTEAFF.

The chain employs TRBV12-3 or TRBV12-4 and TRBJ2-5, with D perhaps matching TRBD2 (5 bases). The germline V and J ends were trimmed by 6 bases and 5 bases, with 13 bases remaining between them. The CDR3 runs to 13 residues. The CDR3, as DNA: TGTGCCAGCAGGGGGAGCCCGCTGGAGACCCAGTACTTC. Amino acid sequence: CASRGSPLETQYF.

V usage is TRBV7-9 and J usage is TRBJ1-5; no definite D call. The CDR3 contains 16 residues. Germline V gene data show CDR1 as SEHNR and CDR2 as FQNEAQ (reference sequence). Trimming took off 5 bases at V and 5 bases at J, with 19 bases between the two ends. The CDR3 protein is CASSPSHSGLHQPQHF. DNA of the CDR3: TGTGCCAGCAGCCCTTCCCACAGCGGGCTGCATCAGCCCCAGCATTTT.

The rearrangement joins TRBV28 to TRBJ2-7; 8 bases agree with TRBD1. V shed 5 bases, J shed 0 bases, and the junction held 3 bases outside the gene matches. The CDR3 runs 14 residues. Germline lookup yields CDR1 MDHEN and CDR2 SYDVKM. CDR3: CASSDRGPSYEQYF. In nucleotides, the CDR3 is TGTGCCAGCAGTGACAGGGGCCCCTCCTACGAGCAGTACTTC.

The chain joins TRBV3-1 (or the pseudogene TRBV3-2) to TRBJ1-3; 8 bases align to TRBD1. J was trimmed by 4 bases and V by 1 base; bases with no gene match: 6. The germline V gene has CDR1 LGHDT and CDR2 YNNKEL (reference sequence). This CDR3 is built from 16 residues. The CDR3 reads CASSQGAGGAGNTIYF. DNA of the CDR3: TGTGCCAGCAGCCAAGGGGCAGGGGGCGCGGGAAACACCATATATTTT.

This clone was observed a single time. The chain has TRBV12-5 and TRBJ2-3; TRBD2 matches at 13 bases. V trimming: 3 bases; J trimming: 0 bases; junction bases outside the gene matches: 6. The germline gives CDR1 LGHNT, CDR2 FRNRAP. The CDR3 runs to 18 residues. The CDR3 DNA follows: TGTGCTAGTGGTTTCTACGGACTAGCGGGAGCTAGCACAGATACGCAGTATTTT. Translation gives CASGFYGLAGASTDTQYF.

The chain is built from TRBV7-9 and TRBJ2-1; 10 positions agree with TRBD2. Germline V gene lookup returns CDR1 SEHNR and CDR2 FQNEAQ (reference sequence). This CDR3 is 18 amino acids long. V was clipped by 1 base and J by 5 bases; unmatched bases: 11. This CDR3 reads CASSLGDLSGRFNNEQFF. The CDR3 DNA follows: TGTGCCAGCAGCTTAGGTGACCTTAGCGGGAGGTTCAACAATGAGCAGTTCTTC.

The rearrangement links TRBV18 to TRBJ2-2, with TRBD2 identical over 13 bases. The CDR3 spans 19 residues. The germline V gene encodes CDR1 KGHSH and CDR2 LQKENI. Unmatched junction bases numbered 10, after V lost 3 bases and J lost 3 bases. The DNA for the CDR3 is TGTGCCAGCTCACCTTACGGACTAGCGGGAGTCGGGGACACCGGGGAGCTGTTTTTT. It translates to CASSPYGLAGVGDTGELFF.

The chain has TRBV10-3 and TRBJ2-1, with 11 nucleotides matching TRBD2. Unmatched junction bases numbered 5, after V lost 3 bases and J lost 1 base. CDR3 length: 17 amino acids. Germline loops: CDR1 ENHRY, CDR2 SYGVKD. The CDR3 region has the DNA TGTGCCATCAGTGAACTAGCGGGAGATTTGTCCTACAATGAGCAGTTCTTC. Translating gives CAISELAGDLSYNEQFF.

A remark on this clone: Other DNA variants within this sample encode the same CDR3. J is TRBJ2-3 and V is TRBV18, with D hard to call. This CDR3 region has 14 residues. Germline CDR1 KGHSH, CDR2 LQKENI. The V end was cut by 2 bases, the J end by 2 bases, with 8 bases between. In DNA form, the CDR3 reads TGTGCCAGCTCACCATTAGACTCCACAGATACGCAGTATTTT. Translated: CASSPLDSTDTQYF.

DNA of the CDR3: TGCGCCAGCAGCCCGACGGAGGGACCCTACGAGCAGTACTTC. As protein: CASSPTEGPYEQYF. The chain has TRBV5-1 and TRBJ2-7; the D gene is possibly TRBD2 (6 bases). The CDR3 is 14 residues long. Per the germline V gene, CDR1 is SGHRS and CDR2 is YFSETQ. The V and J ends lost 4 bases and 2 bases respectively, with 13 bases between them.

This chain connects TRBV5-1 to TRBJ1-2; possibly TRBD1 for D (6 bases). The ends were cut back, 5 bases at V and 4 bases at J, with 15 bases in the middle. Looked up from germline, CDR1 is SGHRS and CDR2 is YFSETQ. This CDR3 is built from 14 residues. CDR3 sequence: CASSLQGWAYGYTF. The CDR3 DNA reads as TGCGCCAGCAGTCTTCAGGGGTGGGCCTATGGCTACACCTTC.

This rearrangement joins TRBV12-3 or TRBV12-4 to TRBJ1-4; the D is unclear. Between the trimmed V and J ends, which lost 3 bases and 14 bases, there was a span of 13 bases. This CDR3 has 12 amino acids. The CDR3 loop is CASSLSPEHLFF. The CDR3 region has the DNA TGTGCCAGCAGTTTGTCTCCGGAGCATCTGTTTTTT.

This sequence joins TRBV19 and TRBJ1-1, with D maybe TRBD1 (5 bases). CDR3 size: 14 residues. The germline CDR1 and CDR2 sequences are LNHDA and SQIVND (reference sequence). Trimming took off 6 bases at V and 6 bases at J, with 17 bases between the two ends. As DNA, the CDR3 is TGTGCCAGTAGGTCCCTGGGGCGGGATGCTGAAGCTTTCTTT. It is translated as CASRSLGRDAEAFF.

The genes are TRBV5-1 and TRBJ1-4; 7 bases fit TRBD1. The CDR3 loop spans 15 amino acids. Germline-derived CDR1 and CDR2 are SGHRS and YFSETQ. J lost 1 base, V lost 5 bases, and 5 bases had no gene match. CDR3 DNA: TGCGCCAGCAGGGAAAGGGGGCAAACTAATGAAAAACTGTTTTTT. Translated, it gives CASRERGQTNEKLFF.

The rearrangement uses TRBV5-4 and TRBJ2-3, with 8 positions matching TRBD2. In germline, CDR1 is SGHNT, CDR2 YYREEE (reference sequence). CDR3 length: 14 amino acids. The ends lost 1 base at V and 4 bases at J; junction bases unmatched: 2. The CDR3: CASSLSAGADTQYF. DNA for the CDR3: TGTGCCAGCAGCTTGTCAGCGGGGGCAGATACGCAGTATTTT.

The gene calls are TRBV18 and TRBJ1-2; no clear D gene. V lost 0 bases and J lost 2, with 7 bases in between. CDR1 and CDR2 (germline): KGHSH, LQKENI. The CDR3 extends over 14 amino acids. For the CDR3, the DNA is TGTGCCAGCTCACCACCTGTAGAAAACTATGGCTACACCTTC. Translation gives CASSPPVENYGYTF.

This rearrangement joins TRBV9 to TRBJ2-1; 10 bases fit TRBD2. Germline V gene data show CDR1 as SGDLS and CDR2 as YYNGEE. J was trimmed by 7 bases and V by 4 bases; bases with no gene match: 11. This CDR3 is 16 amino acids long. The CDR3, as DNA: TGTGCCAGCAGCCCCCGGGGGGCTAGCGGGAGTAATGAGCAGTTCTTC. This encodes CASSPRGASGSNEQFF.

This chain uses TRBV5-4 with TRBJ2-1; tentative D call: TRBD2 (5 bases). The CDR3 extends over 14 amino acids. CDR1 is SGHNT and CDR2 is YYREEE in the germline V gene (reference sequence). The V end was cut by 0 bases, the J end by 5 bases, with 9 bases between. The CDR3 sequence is CASSLGGRDNEQFF. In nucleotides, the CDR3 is TGTGCCAGCAGCTTGGGTGGGCGGGACAATGAGCAGTTCTTC.

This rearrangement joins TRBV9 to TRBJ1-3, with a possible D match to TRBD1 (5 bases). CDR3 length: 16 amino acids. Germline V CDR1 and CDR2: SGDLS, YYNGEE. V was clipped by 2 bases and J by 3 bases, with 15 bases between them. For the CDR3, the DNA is TGTGCCAGCAGCGTCCTGGGGGGTCTAAGTGGAAACACCATATATTTT. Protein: CASSVLGGLSGNTIYF.

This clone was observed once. CDR3 protein: CASKDYGEYGEKLFF. As DNA, the CDR3 is TGTGCCAGCAAGGACTACGGGGAATATGGTGAAAAACTGTTTTTT. The chain joins TRBV6-6 to TRBJ1-4; D is unresolved. In germline, CDR1 is MNHNY, CDR2 SVGAGI (reference sequence). V gave up 7 bases and J gave up 7 bases, with 19 bases separating them. This CDR3 is 15 amino acids long.

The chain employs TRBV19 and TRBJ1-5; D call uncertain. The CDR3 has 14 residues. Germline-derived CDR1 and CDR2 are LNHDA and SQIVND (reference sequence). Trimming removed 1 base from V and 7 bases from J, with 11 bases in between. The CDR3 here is CASSIVRRRQPQHF. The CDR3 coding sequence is TGTGCCAGTAGTATAGTCAGGCGTCGGCAGCCCCAGCATTTT.

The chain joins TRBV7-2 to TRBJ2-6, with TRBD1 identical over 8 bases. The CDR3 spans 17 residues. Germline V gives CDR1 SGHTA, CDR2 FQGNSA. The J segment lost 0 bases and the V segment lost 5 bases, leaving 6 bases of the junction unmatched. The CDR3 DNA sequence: TGTGCCAGCAGCACGGGACAGGCCCGCTCTGGGGCCAACGTCCTGACTTTC. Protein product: CASSTGQARSGANVLTF. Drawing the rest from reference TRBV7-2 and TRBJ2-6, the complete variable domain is GAGVSQSPSNKVTEKGKDVELRCDPISGHTALYWYRQSLGQGLEFLIYFQGNSAPDKSGLPSDRFSAERTGGSVSTLTIQRTQQEDSAVYLCASSTGQARSGANVLTFGAGSRLTVL.

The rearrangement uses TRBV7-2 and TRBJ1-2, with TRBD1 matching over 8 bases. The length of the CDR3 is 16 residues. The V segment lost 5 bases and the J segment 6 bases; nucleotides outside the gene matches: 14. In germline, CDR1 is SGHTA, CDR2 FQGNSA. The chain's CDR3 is CASSAQVGQGRDGYTF. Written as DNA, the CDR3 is TGTGCCAGCAGCGCCCAAGTAGGACAGGGCAGAGATGGCTACACCTTC.